This T cell receptor beta chain was found in a study of OX40 agonist ivuxolimab in advanced cancers. Turning to the study itself: At roughly 80% male, the cohort had a mean age of around 56 years, ranging from roughly 20 to 90.

The timepoints at which blood was sampled were baseline, cycle 4 day 1, and cycle 7 day 1. This clone was observed a handful of times. Its specificity is not known. Profiled with immunoSEQ multiplex PCR; TCRdb holds only in-frame clones, not every one. The sample shows about 19,000 clones, about four fifths of them seen only once. Overall study results and limits: The average count of expanded clones was higher among CD8+ T cells than among CD4+.

V was cut by 6 bases and J by 4 bases, with 17 bases left in between. This CDR3 contains 15 residues. CDR1 and CDR2 (germline): SGHAT, FQNNGV. The sequenced sample was CD4+ or CD8+ T cells sorted from blood, obtained in a trial of the OX40 agonist ivuxolimab. The rearrangement links TRBV11-2 to TRBJ2-3; perhaps TRBD2 as D (6 bases). The source of this sequence is an adult with an advanced solid tumor such as melanoma, head and neck, liver or kidney cancer. CDR3 sequence (DNA): TGTGCCAGCAGTCAAGGGAGAGCGGGCCCAGATACGCAGTATTTT. It yields the protein CASSQGRAGPDTQYF. The full variable domain, completed using reference TRBV11-2 and TRBJ2-3, is EAGVAQSPRYKIIEKRQSVAFWCNPISGHATLYWYQQILGQGPKLLIQFQNNGVVDDSQLPKDRFSAERLKGVDSTLKIQPAKLEDSAVYLCASSQGRAGPDTQYFGPGTRLTVL.